The source of this T cell receptor (beta chain) is a study of blood T cell repertoires in COVID-19 (dated by TCRdb to 2019 to 2021). About the study as a whole: Samples covering the acute and convalescent phases of COVID-19 were provided by collaborators in the United States, Italy and Spain. HLA class I and class II types, where available, came from metadata supplied by the sample provider rather than from assay-based typing. The repertoires were released in a freely available public database intended as a resource for research on the immune response to SARS-CoV-2. Samples were obtained from the ongoing ImmuneRACE study (first 160 participants) and from over 1,000 subjects provided by 6 global collaborators. Sample metadata almost always included a de-identified subject ID, COVID-19 status, age in years and sex. The material from the prospective study consisted of cDNA or gDNA derived from T cells, B-cell-depleted T cells, or PBMCs. The dataset comprised deeply sampled blood TCRbeta repertoires from subjects exposed to, actively infected with, or recovered from COVID-19. General findings and caveats noted by the study authors: Clinical and demographic metadata were provided uncurated, with the amount varying by source and participant.

Collaborating institutions collected whole blood in K2EDTA tubes following their own protocols. For TCRbeta analysis, collaborator samples were shipped as frozen whole blood, as isolated PBMCs, or as DNA extracted from either sample type. The CDR3 goes from the cysteine to the phenylalanine over 15 residues. The read is trimmed to its CDR3 DNA, 45 bases read in frame from base 1. The germline V end is reduced by 4 bases and the J end by 5 bases; junction bases left unmatched: 8. The germline V gene sets CDR1 to SNHLY and CDR2 to FYNNEI. TCRbeta CDR3 regions were amplified from genomic DNA by means of the immunoSEQ Assay, a bias-controlled multiplex PCR. Processing in the source paper ran as follows. Within the assay, amplification of reference gene primers was used to estimate how many nucleated cells each sample contained. To quantify the absolute abundance of each unique TCRbeta CDR3 rearrangement, sequence reads were collapsed and filtered. Productive Simpson clonality was computed per sample as the square root of Simpson's diversity index over productive rearrangements. Not all clones reach the TCRdb copy of this immuneACCESS table, which keeps in-frame sequences only. Checked studies attribute under half of the gap to unresolved V genes and leave the rest unexplained. V, J and clone size are those of that table, while D and trimming were read from the DNA. The sample table contains 130,000 or so clones; only one count was recorded for approximately 83% of them. 1.5% to 2% of the sample is in the top ten clones.

As concerns this clone: Its antigen remains undetermined. No much larger clone exists at a distance of one base, and base qualities are not known.

The receptor was derived from a human donor in a cohort sampled during active COVID-19. The rearranged segments are TRBV2 and TRBJ2-7; 10 central nucleotides agree with TRBD2. What was sequenced was peripheral blood. The CDR3 corresponds to CASSGLAGVGHEQYF. The nucleotides read TGTGCCAGCAGTGGGCTAGCGGGAGTTGGGCACGAGCAGTACTTC.